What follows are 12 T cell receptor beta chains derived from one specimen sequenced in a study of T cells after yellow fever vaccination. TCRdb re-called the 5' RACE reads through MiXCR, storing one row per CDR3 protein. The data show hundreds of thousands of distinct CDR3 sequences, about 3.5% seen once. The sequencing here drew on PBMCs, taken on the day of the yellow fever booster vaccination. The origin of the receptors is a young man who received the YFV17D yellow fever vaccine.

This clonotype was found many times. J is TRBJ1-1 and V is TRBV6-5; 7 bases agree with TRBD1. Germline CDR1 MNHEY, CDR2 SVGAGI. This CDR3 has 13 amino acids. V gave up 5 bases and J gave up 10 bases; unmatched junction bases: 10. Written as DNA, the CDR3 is TGTGCCAGCAGTGGCTCCGGACAGGTTTTAGCTTTCTTT. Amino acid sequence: CASSGSGQVLAFF.

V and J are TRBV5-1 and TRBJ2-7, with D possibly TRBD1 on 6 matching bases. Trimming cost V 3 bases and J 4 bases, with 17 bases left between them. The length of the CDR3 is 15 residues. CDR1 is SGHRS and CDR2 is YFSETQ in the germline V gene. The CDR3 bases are TGCGCCAGCAGCTGGTCAGGGGATCCACGATACGAGCAGTACTTC. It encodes CASSWSGDPRYEQYF.

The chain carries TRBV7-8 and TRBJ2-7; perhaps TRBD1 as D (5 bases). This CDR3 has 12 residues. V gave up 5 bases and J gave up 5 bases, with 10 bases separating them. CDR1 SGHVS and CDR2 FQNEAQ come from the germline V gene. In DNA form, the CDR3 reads TGTGCCAGCAGCAGGGGTTTCAACGAGCAGTACTTC. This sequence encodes CASSRGFNEQYF.

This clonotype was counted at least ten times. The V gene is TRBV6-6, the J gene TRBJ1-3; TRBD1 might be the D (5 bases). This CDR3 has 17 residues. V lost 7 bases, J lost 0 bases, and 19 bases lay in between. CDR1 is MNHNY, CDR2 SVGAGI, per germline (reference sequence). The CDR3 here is CASIRRFRTFSGNTIYF. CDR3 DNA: TGTGCCAGCATCAGGAGGTTTAGGACATTCTCTGGAAACACCATATATTTT.

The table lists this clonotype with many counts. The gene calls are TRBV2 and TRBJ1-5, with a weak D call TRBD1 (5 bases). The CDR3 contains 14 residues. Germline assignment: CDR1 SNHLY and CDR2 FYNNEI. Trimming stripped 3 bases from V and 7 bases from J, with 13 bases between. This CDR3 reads CASSEWGPRQPQHF. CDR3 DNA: TGTGCCAGCAGTGAGTGGGGACCGCGACAGCCCCAGCATTTT.

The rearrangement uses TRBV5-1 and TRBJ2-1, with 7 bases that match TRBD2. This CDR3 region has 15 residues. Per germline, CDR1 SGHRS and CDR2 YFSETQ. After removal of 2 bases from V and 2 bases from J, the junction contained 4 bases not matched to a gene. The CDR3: CASSLSGATYNEQFF. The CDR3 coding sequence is TGCGCCAGCAGCTTAAGCGGGGCTACCTACAATGAGCAGTTCTTC.

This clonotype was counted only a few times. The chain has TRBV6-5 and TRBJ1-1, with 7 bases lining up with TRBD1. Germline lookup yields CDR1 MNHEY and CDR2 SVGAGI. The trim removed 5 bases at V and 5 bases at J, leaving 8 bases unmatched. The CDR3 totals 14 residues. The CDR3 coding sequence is TGTGCCAGCAGTATAGGGGGCGCGGGGACTGAAGCTTTCTTT. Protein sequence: CASSIGGAGTEAFF.

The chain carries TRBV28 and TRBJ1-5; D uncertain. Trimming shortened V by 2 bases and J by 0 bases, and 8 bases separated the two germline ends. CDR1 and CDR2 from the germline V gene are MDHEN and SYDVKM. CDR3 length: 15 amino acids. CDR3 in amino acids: CASSLGRLSNQPQHF. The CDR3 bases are TGTGCCAGCAGTTTAGGGCGACTTAGCAATCAGCCCCAGCATTTT.

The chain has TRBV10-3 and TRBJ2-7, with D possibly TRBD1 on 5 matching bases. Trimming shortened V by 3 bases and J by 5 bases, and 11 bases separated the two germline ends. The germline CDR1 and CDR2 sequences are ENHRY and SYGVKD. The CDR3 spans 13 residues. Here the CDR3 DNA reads TGTGCCATCAGTGACCCAGGGAAGCACGAGCAGTACTTC. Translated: CAISDPGKHEQYF.

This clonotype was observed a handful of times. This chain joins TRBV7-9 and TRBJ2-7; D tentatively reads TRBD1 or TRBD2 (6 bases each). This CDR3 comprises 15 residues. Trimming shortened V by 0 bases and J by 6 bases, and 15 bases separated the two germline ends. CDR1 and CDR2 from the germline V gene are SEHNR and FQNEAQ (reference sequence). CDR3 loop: CASSLAGSGEAEQYV. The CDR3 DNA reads TGTGCCAGCAGCTTAGCCGGTTCAGGGGAGGCCGAGCAGTACGTC.

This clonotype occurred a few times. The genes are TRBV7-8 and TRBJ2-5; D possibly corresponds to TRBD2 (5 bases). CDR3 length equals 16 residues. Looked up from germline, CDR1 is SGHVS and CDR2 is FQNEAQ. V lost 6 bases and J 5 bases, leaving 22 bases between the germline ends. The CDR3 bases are TGTGCCAGCAGTTCCCCATCATTGGGGTCGGGGGAGACCCAGTACTTC. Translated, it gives CASSSPSLGSGETQYF. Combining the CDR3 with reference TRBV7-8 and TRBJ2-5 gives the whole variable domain GAGVSQSPRYKVAKRGQDVALRCDPISGHVSLFWYQQALGQGPEFLTYFQNEAQLDKSGLPSDRFFAERPEGSVSTLKIQRTQQEDSAVYLCASSSPSLGSGETQYFGPGTRLLVL.

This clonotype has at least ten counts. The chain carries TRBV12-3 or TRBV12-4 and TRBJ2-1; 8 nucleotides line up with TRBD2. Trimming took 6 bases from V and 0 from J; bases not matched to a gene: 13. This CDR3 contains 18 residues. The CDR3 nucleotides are TGTGCCAGCAGCCATCGCTCGGGGGGGGTGAGCTCCTACAATGAGCAGTTCTTC. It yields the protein CASSHRSGGVSSYNEQFF.